This T cell receptor (beta chain) derives from a study of regulatory T cells in long-lasting Graves disease (dated by TCRdb to the early 2020s). Turning to the overall study: In the newly diagnosed Graves' disease group, patients had been taking antithyroid drugs for less than 3 months. Peripheral blood TCR sequencing and RNA sequencing compared persistent Graves' disease patients with newly diagnosed Graves' disease patients. The study was conducted in China and was registered as a clinical trial. A total of around 35 samples underwent TCR sequencing: around 13 from persistent and about 20 from newly diagnosed Graves' disease patients.

The study at large found these results: Compared with newly diagnosed patients, patients with persistent Graves' disease had lower TCR Shannon entropy and fewer highly expanded clones, which suggests clonal expansion. The study examined only peripheral blood because the primary lesion, thyroid tissue, could not be accessed. TRBV28, TRBJ1-2 and TRBJ2-5 were preferentially used in persistent disease, while TRBV20-1 and TRBJ2-1 were favored in newly diagnosed disease. Sequencing and analysis were restricted to the TCR beta chain. The authors noted that the small sample size was a limitation that may lower accuracy. A larger number of public clonotypes was shared among persistent patients (approximately 2,600) than among newly diagnosed patients (around 970).

Comment on this clonotype: What antigen it recognizes has not been identified. Qualities for individual bases were not recorded, and no much larger clone is one base off.

Taken with the paper, the label for time point translates to: newly diagnosed GD, antithyroid drugs for less than 3 months. RNA was extracted from PBMCs in TRIzol for both TCR sequencing and RNA sequencing. The diagnosis of Graves' disease followed American Thyroid Association guidelines. Patients for the study were recruited at an endocrinology department in Xi'an, China. From each patient, approximately 10 milliliters of peripheral blood was collected into an EDTA anticoagulant tube. PBMCs were isolated by Ficoll Paque Plus density gradient separation without further T cell sorting. An Agilent 2100 Bioanalyzer and agarose gel were used to assess RNA quality, and a NanoDrop 2000 was used to measure RNA concentration. Library method: multiplex PCR. Data came from an Illumina HiSeq 4000. CDR3 regions were amplified by Arm-PCR with iRepertoire HTBI primers to construct TCR beta libraries. Before sequencing, the PCR products went through gel purification. In the authors' own workflow: Across samples, roughly 60 TRBV and roughly 15 TRBJ segments were identified and used for gene usage analysis of CDR3 amino acid clonotypes. COPE and FqMerger were used to merge the filtered high-quality paired reads into contigs. Contigs were aligned with BLAST to IMGT TRBV, TRBD and TRBJ reference genes, and CDR3 was defined per IMGT. Highly expanded clones were defined as clonotypes with a frequency above 0.1%. Repertoire diversity was measured by Shannon entropy, and V-J evenness by the Gini coefficient. A clonotype found in more than one individual was treated as public. TCRdb took the public reads, trimmed them with fastp at Q25, ran MiXCR for clone calling and kept in-frame beta chains. Each entry merges the rows of one CDR3 protein and shows their most common DNA and genes. These V and J calls are TCRdb output, not the study's own analysis. Recorded for this sample are about 220,000 distinct CDR3 sequences; roughly 19% of them occurred a single time. The ten largest make up approximately 10% of the sample.

As encoded in the germline V gene, CDR1 is LGHNT while CDR2 is FRNRAP. The CDR3 goes from the cysteine to the phenylalanine over 18 residues. CDR3 DNA is the only sequence kept; it has 54 bases, read in frame from the first base. V is pruned by 5 bases and J by 5 bases, leaving 10 bases of the junction without a gene match. In addition, the sample was reused for a study of T cells in Graves' hyperthyroidism and ophthalmopathy. The second investigation adds: Stable Graves' hyperthyroidism was defined as no progression to ophthalmopathy during 18 months of follow-up. Hyperthyroidism patients were aged 18 to 65 years and newly diagnosed, with disease duration of less than 2 months. Patients with uncontrolled infections, other autoimmune diseases, pregnancy or lactation were excluded. Clinical symptoms, serum thyroxine and TRAb, thyroid ultrasound, and orbital computed tomography formed the basis for the diagnoses. A first-round RT-PCR of the TCR CDR3 used the HTBI primer set with the Qiagen OneStep RT-PCR kit. Most expanded thyroid clonotypes (frequency above 0.001) were also detected in blood, suggesting blood repertoires may reflect thyroid immune responses. A 13 V-J signature model separated ophthalmopathy from stable hyperthyroidism, with around 90% sensitivity and 81.08% specificity in cross-validation and 80%/75% in testing. During validation, the model predicted progression to ophthalmopathy a median of approximately 6.5 months ahead of onset, with roughly 65% sensitivity and around 72% specificity. To identify TCR V-J signatures that set the groups apart, the researchers used a discovery cohort of more than 95 patients, made up of under 50 with Graves' ophthalmopathy and 55 to 65 with stable Graves' hyperthyroidism. Prospective prediction of ophthalmopathy was tested in an independent validation cohort consisting of 18 to 20 hyperthyroidism patients and approximately 16 patients who later progressed to ophthalmopathy. For training and testing, the roughly 100 patients in the discovery cohort were randomly divided in a 7:3 ratio. Thyroid tissue and blood T-cell repertoires from about 6 Graves' hyperthyroidism patients were also compared in the study. Following sampling, methimazole starting at 30 mg daily was given to hyperthyroidism patients, and high-dose intravenous methylprednisolone was given to ophthalmopathy patients. A second multiplex PCR round built the libraries, followed by size selection and purification. The libraries were sequenced on an Illumina HiSeq2000 using paired-end 100 bp reads. SOAPnuke was used to process the raw data, with reads discarded if the reads contained adapters or uncalled bases, had a mean Phred below 15, or lacked an exact constant-primer or identifier match. High-quality paired reads were merged with COPE v1.2.5, and unique nucleotide sequences were defined as clonotypes. Clonotypes were aligned to IMGT TRBV, TRBD and TRBJ reference segments using MiTCR v1.1. Only V-J combinations with frequency above 0.0001, covering approximately 99% of repertoires, were analysed. The TCS score was defined as F50 (clonal expansion) divided by E x V (chaos), with BLOSUM62-based TCRdist calculated between CDR3 peptides within each V-J. Welch's t-statistics and random forest reduced fewer than 550 V-J features to around 14, which were used in a naive Bayes classifier (R e1071). No statistical method was used to set the sample size in advance, and investigators knew the group allocation. According to the paper, TCR Vbeta CDR3 sequencing was carried out on around 140 peripheral blood samples, which came from 40 to 45 ophthalmopathy, 75 to 80 hyperthyroidism and about 17 progressor patients.

This chain is built from TRBV12-5 and TRBJ2-1, with 15 central nucleotides matching TRBD2. The sequence was collected from a woman in her thirties with Graves disease. Donor details come from another sample of the same person, matched by shared clones. The sample consisted of peripheral blood mononuclear cells (PBMCs), taken at new diagnosis, from a patient treated with antithyroid drugs. The DNA sequence follows: TGTGCTAGTGGTCTCTGGACTAGCGGGGGGGCCAAGGACAATGAGCAGTTCTTC. This yields the protein CASGLWTSGGAKDNEQFF.